This T cell receptor beta chain was identified during a study of human T cells and chemical hapten exposure. The time point denotes: pre-sensitization, week 0. Treatment given: therapeutic diphenylcyclopropenone sensitization with weekly scalp DPC. TCRdb reprocessed the RACE reads via MiXCR and lists one record per CDR3 protein. Among some 200,000 distinct CDR3 sequences listed, under 35% were seen once. Specimen: whole blood, collected in connection with sensitization to the hapten diphenylcyclopropenone (DPC). The TCR was taken from a woman aged 30 to 39 with alopecia areata. Some clones in this sample may be carry-over from other donors' samples.

The chain's CDR3 is CASSQEPSRNYGYTF. The CDR3 DNA follows: TGCGCCAGCAGCCAAGAACCGTCGCGGAACTATGGCTACACCTTC. The chain combines TRBV4-1 with TRBJ1-2; D is undetermined. CDR3 size: 15 residues. With 0 bases removed from V and 2 bases from J, the gap between germline ends came to 10 bases. Germline V gene lookup returns CDR1 MGHRA and CDR2 YSYEKL.